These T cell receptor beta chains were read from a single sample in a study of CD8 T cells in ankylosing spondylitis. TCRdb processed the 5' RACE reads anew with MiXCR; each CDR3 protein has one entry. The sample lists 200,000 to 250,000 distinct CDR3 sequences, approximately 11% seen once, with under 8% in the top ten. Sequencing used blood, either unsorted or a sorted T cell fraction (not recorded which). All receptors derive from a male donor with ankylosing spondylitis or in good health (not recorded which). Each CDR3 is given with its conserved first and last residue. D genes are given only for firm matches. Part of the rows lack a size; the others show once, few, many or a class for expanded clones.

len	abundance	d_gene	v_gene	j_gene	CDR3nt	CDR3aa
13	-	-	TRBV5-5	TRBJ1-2	TGTGCCAGCAGCTTGCGAGGCCAGGATGGCTACACCTTC	CASSLRGQDGYTF
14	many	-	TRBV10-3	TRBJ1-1	TGTGCCATCAGTGAGTCACCAGGGACGGGTGAGGCTTTCTTT	CAISESPGTGEAFF
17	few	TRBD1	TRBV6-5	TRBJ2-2	TGTGCCAGCACCCTGACAGGGAATGGTGGTATCACCGGGGAGCTGCTTTTT	CASTLTGNGGITGELLF
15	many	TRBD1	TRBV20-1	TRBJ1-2	TGCAGTGCTCTAGACGGGACAGGGGGAAATCGCGGCTACACCTTC	CSALDGTGGNRGYTF
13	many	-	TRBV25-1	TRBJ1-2	TGTGCCAGCAGTGAAACAGGGAACTATGGCTACACCTTC	CASSETGNYGYTF
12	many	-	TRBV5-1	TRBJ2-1	TGCGCCAGCAGCTGGGGGGACAATGAGCAGTTCTTC	CASSWGDNEQFF
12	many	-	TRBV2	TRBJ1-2	TGTGCCAGCTCAAGGGGCGCCGATGGCTACACCTTC	CASSRGADGYTF
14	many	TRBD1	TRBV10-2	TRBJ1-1	TGCGCCAGCAGTGACAGGGACAGGGACACTGAAGCTTTCTTT	CASSDRDRDTEAFF
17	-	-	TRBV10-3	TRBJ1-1	TGTGCCATCAGTGACCTGTGGGAGGGAAGGTTTCTTTCCGAAGCTTTCTTT	CAISDLWEGRFLSEAFF
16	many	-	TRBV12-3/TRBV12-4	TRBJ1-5	TGTGCCAGCAGTAGGTTCCAAACCGGGCCAGAGGAGCCCCAGCATTTT	CASSRFQTGPEEPQHF
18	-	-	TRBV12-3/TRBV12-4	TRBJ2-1	TGTGCCAGCAGTTTAGGTTGGTGGGGCGGGACGTCCTTTGGTGAGCAGTTCTTC	CASSLGWWGGTSFGEQFF
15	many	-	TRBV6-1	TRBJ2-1	TGTGCCAGCAGTGAACAGGTACTCTCCTACAATGAGCAGTTCTTC	CASSEQVLSYNEQFF
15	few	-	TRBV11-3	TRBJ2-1	TGTGCCAGCAGCTTAGGAGGTCTCAGGGATAATGAGCAGTTCTTC	CASSLGGLRDNEQFF
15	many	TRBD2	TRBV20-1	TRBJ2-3	TGCAGTGCTCATAGAGTAGGACTAGAGACAGATACGCAGTATTTT	CSAHRVGLETDTQYF
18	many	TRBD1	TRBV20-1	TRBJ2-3	TGCAGTGCTAGCTCCGGGACAGGTTATTTCTCTGGCACAGATACGCAGTATTTT	CSASSGTGYFSGTDTQYF
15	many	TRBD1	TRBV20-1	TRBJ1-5	TGCAGTGCTAGAGTCCAGGGGGCGCGGGATCAGCCCCAGCATTTT	CSARVQGARDQPQHF
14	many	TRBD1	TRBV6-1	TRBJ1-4	TGTGCCAGCAGTGGGACAGGGGGCGGTGAAAAACTGTTTTTT	CASSGTGGGEKLFF
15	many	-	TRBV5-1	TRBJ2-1	TGCGCCAGCAGTTCAACAGGGTACTCCTACAATGAGCAGTTCTTC	CASSSTGYSYNEQFF
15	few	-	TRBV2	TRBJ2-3	TGTGCCAGCAGTGATCACCGGACTCTGACAGATACGCAGTATTTT	CASSDHRTLTDTQYF
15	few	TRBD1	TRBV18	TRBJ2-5	TGTGCCAGCTCACCAGGGACAGGGTCATCAGAGACCCAGTACTTC	CASSPGTGSSETQYF
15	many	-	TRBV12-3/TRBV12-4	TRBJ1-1	TGTGCCAGCAGTTTTGGAGGGGATGGGGGCACTGAAGCTTTCTTT	CASSFGGDGGTEAFF
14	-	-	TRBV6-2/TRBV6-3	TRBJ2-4	TGTGCCAGCAAAGGGAACGTAGCCAAAAACATTCAGTACTTC	CASKGNVAKNIQYF
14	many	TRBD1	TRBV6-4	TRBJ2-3	TGTGCCAGCAGCGAACAGGGGGGAGAAGATACGCAGTATTTT	CASSEQGGEDTQYF
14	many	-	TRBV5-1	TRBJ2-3	TGCGCCAGCAGCTTGGAGTCGACCACAGATACGCAGTATTTT	CASSLESTTDTQYF
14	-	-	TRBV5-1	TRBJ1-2	TGCGCCAGCAGCTCTACGACAGCTAACTATGGCTACACCTTC	CASSSTTANYGYTF
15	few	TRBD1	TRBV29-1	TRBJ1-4	TGCAGCGTAGCCCCGACAGGGAGGTTTGGTGAAAAACTGTTTTTT	CSVAPTGRFGEKLFF
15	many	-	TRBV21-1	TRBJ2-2	TGTGCCAGCAGCAAGCGACAGGGGAAGGCCGGGGAGCTGTTTTTT	CASSKRQGKAGELFF
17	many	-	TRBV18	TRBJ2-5	TGTGCCAGCTCACCGCCGTCGGCCGGTCGGTTTACAGAGACCCAGTACTTC	CASSPPSAGRFTETQYF
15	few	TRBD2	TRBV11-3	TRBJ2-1	TGTGCCAGCAGCTTAGGGGGACTATCCTACAATGAGCAGTTCTTC	CASSLGGLSYNEQFF
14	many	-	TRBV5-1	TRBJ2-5	TGCGCCAGCTTTGCGGGGCCAAATCAAGAGACCCAGTACTTC	CASFAGPNQETQYF
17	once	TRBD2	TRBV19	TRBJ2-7	TGTGCCAGTAGTGCCGGTCCGGCGGGACTAGCTAACTACGAGCAGTACTTC	CASSAGPAGLANYEQYF
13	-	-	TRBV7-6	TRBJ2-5	TGTGCCAGCAGCTGGGGACTGCAAGAGACCCAGTACTTC	CASSWGLQETQYF
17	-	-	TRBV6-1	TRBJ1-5	TGTGCCAGCAGTGCAGTACGGACGGGGTTCAACAATCAGCCCCAGCATTTT	CASSAVRTGFNNQPQHF
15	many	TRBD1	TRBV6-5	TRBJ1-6	TGTGCCAGCAGTTCAGGGGGTATTATCGATTCACCCCTCCACTTT	CASSSGGIIDSPLHF
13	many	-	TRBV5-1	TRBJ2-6	TGCGCCAGCAGGACCTCTGGGGCCAACGTCCTGACTTTC	CASRTSGANVLTF
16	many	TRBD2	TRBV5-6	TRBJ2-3	TGTGCCAGCAGCTTTTTTGGCGGGAGGGTGGAGGATACGCAGTATTTT	CASSFFGGRVEDTQYF
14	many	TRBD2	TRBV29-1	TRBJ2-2	TGCAGCGTACGGACTAGCGGGAGTCTCGGGGAGCTGTTTTTT	CSVRTSGSLGELFF
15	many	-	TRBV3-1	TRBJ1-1	TGTGCCAGCAGCCAAACATGGAGGGCGAACACTGAAGCTTTCTTT	CASSQTWRANTEAFF
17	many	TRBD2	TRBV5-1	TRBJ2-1	TGCGCCAGCAGCTCAGACGCGACTAGCGGGAGCGGCAATGAGCAGTTCTTC	CASSSDATSGSGNEQFF
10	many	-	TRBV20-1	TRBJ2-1	TGCAGTGCTATGGGAAATGAGCAGTTCTTC	CSAMGNEQFF
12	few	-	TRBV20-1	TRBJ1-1	TGCAGTGTTAGACGAGGGAACACTGAAGCTTTCTTT	CSVRRGNTEAFF
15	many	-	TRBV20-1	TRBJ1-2	TGCAGTGCTCCCAAAGGTCAGGCGACTAACTATGGCTACACCTTC	CSAPKGQATNYGYTF
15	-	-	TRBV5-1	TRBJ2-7	TGCGCCAGCAGCTTGGGGTCGGGGGCTTTCGACGAGCAGTACTTC	CASSLGSGAFDEQYF
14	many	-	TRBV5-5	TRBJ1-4	TGTGCCAGCTGGGACCGGGGACCTAATGAAAAACTGTTTTTT	CASWDRGPNEKLFF